Following are 21 T cell receptor beta chains from one sample sequenced in a study of T-cell reconstitution after alpha-beta-depleted transplantation in children. The TCRbeta library was prepared with unique molecular identifiers. One entry per CDR3 protein, called by TCRdb with MiXCR from the PCR reads. The table lists some 830,000 distinct CDR3 sequences, roughly 16% of them singletons. The material was PBMCs, mostly from graft donor cells, obtained 360 days after TCRalphabeta/CD19-depleted stem cell transplant. Source of these receptors: a male patient younger than 18 who had a stem cell transplant for acute lymphoblastic leukemia, so the T cells may come from the graft donor.

This clonotype was seen a handful of times. The V call is TRBV5-1, the J call TRBJ2-1, with a weak D call TRBD1 (5 bases). Per the germline V gene, CDR1 is SGHRS and CDR2 is YFSETQ. The length of the CDR3 is 15 residues. Between the trimmed V and J ends, which lost 3 bases and 5 bases, there was a span of 15 bases. CDR3 sequence reads: CASSYLLQGDNEQFF. In nucleotides, the CDR3 is TGCGCCAGCAGCTACCTCCTCCAAGGGGACAATGAGCAGTTCTTC.

This clonotype was counted between two and nine times. This chain uses TRBV7-6 with TRBJ2-3, with 7 bases fitting TRBD2. This CDR3 contains 16 residues. Germline V gene data show CDR1 as SGHVS and CDR2 as FNYEAQ. Trimming removed 1 base from V and 2 bases from J; junction bases left unmatched: 6. The DNA for the CDR3 is TGTGCCAGCAGCTTAGAGGCACTAGCGTACACAGATACGCAGTATTTT. This codes for CASSLEALAYTDTQYF.

The chain employs TRBV19 and TRBJ2-1; D is unclear. The germline CDR1 and CDR2 sequences are LNHDA and SQIVND (reference sequence). CDR3 size: 14 residues. Trimming shortened V by 3 bases and J by 0 bases, and 6 bases separated the two germline ends. The CDR3 loop reads CASSIGRSYNEQFF. The CDR3 nucleotides are TGTGCCAGTAGTATTGGACGCTCCTACAATGAGCAGTTCTTC.

The V and J genes are TRBV5-1 and TRBJ2-1, with TRBD2 identical over 12 bases. V shed 4 bases, J shed 1 base, and the junction held 9 bases outside the gene matches. The CDR3 extends over 18 amino acids. Germline V CDR1 and CDR2: SGHRS, YFSETQ. CDR3 loop: CASSAGTSGQPSYNEQFF. Written as DNA, the CDR3 is TGCGCCAGCAGCGCCGGGACTAGCGGGCAGCCGTCCTACAATGAGCAGTTCTTC.

In this sample, this clonotype turned up a few times. V gene TRBV12-3 or TRBV12-4 combines with J gene TRBJ2-7, with 8 bases lining up with TRBD1. Unmatched junction bases numbered 13, after V lost 5 bases and J lost 4 bases. There are 16 residues in the CDR3. CDR3 DNA: TGTGCCAGCAGTCCCGTACAGAGGGGACAGGATTACGAGCAGTACTTC. Its translation is CASSPVQRGQDYEQYF.

This clonotype showed up just a few times. V is TRBV5-1 and J is TRBJ1-2; 8 positions match TRBD1. After removal of 0 bases from V and 2 bases from J, the junction contained 6 bases not matched to a gene. Germline CDR1 SGHRS, CDR2 YFSETQ. CDR3 length: 16 residues. The CDR3 nucleotides read TGCGCCAGCAGCTTGGAGTCCAGGGGGCCCAACTATGGCTACACCTTC. Translated: CASSLESRGPNYGYTF.

This clonotype appeared a few times. CDR3 coding DNA: TGTGCCAGCAGTCTTTCCGGACTACCTGGCGCAGATACGCAGTATTTT. Residues: CASSLSGLPGADTQYF. V gene TRBV6-1 combines with J gene TRBJ2-3, with D possibly being TRBD2 (6 bases). Germline CDR1 is MNHNS and CDR2 is SASEGT. The CDR3 runs to 16 residues. V lost 5 bases, J lost 4 bases, and 19 bases lay in between.

The chain is built from TRBV5-1 and TRBJ2-3; 7 bases match TRBD1. The CDR3 runs to 17 residues. Germline-derived CDR1 and CDR2 are SGHRS and YFSETQ. V lost 0 bases, J lost 1 base, and 8 bases stayed unmatched. Written as DNA, the CDR3 is TGCGCCAGCAGCTTGGCCGGCTTGGACAGGCGCACAGATACGCAGTATTTT. This codes for CASSLAGLDRRTDTQYF.

In its sample, this clonotype was seen a few times. The chain couples TRBV29-1 to TRBJ2-7; 7 nucleotides match TRBD2. The germline V gene has CDR1 SQVTM and CDR2 ANQGSEA. The CDR3 is made up of 13 amino acids. V was pared by 6 bases and J by 4 bases, with 9 bases of the junction left unmatched. The CDR3 sequence: CSVQPGLLYEQYF. The CDR3 DNA reads as TGCAGCGTCCAGCCGGGACTATTATACGAGCAGTACTTC.

This clonotype has a handful of counts. CDR3 region: CASSYDTLEPQHF. In DNA form, the CDR3 reads TGTGCCAGCAGTTACGACACTTTGGAGCCCCAGCATTTT. The chain couples TRBV6-5 to TRBJ1-5; D not certain. Germline lookup yields CDR1 MNHEY and CDR2 SVGAGI. The CDR3 consists of 13 residues. V was cut by 2 bases and J by 8 bases, with 10 bases left in between.

This sequence joins TRBV13 and TRBJ2-1; D might be TRBD2 (6 bases). Trimming took off 0 bases at V and 6 bases at J, with 12 bases between the two ends. The CDR3 is 15 residues long. Looked up from germline, CDR1 is PRHDT and CDR2 is FYEKMQ (reference sequence). The CDR3 DNA sequence: TGTGCCAGCAGCTTAGGCGGAACGACTAGCAATGAGCAGTTCTTC. Its protein is CASSLGGTTSNEQFF.

This clonotype came up many times. The chain has TRBV5-1 and TRBJ1-6; D gene unclear. Trimming removed 1 base at V and 12 bases at J, with 8 bases between. Germline V gene sequence: CDR1 SGHRS, CDR2 YFSETQ. The CDR3 covers 12 residues. DNA of the CDR3: TGCGCCAGCAGCTTGAACGGAGGACCCCTCCACTTT. It codes for CASSLNGGPLHF.

In this sample, this clonotype turned up a few times. The chain employs TRBV20-1 and TRBJ2-1; D is unclear. Per the germline V gene, CDR1 is DFQATT and CDR2 is SNEGSKA (reference sequence). The CDR3 extends over 15 amino acids. V lost 5 bases and J lost 5, with 19 bases in between. CDR3 sequence (DNA): TGCAGTGCTCGCCCCTGGAACATACAACACAATGAGCAGTTCTTC. Its protein is CSARPWNIQHNEQFF.

The chain carries TRBV7-3 and TRBJ1-1; D not resolved. Germline V gives CDR1 SGHTA, CDR2 FQGTGA. This CDR3 contains 13 residues. V dropped 3 bases and J dropped 6 bases, with 11 bases sitting between them. The CDR3 protein is CASSLRERAEAFF. The CDR3 DNA reads as TGTGCCAGCAGCTTGAGGGAGAGGGCTGAAGCTTTCTTT.

CDR3 nucleotides: TGTGCCAGCAGCTTACAGGGACTAGCGGGGAATGAGCAGTTCTTC. Its translation: CASSLQGLAGNEQFF. The chain employs TRBV11-2 and TRBJ2-1; 13 bases are a match to TRBD2. Germline CDR1 and CDR2: SGHAT and FQNNGV. This CDR3 is built from 15 residues. V lost 2 bases and J lost 7; bases outside the gene matches: 2.

This clonotype was counted between two and nine times. V gene TRBV2 combines with J gene TRBJ2-1, with 15 bases aligning to TRBD2. Trimming at V came to 6 bases and at J to 1 base, leaving 10 bases not matched to a gene. Germline V gene data show CDR1 as SNHLY and CDR2 as FYNNEI. The CDR3 is 19 amino acids. The CDR3 coding sequence is TGTGCCAGCAGGGTCCGTAGGACTAGCGGGAGGGCTTCCTACAATGAGCAGTTCTTC. Amino acid sequence: CASRVRRTSGRASYNEQFF. Variable domain in full (rest from reference TRBV2 and TRBJ2-1): EPEVTQTPSHQVTQMGQEVILRCVPISNHLYFYWYRQILGQKVEFLVSFYNNEISEKSEIFDDQFSVERPDGSNFTLKIRSTKLEDSAMYFCASRVRRTSGRASYNEQFFGPGTRLTVL.

The sample holds a few counts of this clonotype. The chain joins TRBV11-2 to TRBJ2-6; D could derive from TRBD1 or TRBD2 (6 bases each). V was clipped by 5 bases and J by 3 bases, with 17 bases between them. This CDR3 spans 17 amino acids. CDR1 SGHAT and CDR2 FQNNGV come from the germline V gene. The CDR3 DNA is TGTGCCAGCAGCAGGAGTAGGGGGGTAAATGGGGCCAACGTCCTGACTTTC. Translating it yields CASSRSRGVNGANVLTF. Filled out from reference TRBV11-2 and TRBJ2-6, the complete variable domain reads EAGVAQSPRYKIIEKRQSVAFWCNPISGHATLYWYQQILGQGPKLLIQFQNNGVVDDSQLPKDRFSAERLKGVDSTLKIQPAKLEDSAVYLCASSRSRGVNGANVLTFGAGSRLTVL.

This clonotype has more than one count but fewer than ten. CDR3 DNA sequence: TGTGCCAGCAGCTTTCGGAATCTGGCGGGACCGGCGGGGGAGCTGTTTTTT. Its translation is CASSFRNLAGPAGELFF. The chain combines TRBV7-9 with TRBJ2-2, with D maybe TRBD2 (6 bases). V lost 3 bases to trimming and J lost 8 bases, with 22 bases between them. The germline CDR1 and CDR2 sequences are SEHNR and FQNEAQ (reference sequence). This CDR3 is built from 17 residues.

This clonotype appeared a few times. V gene TRBV7-3 combines with J gene TRBJ2-2; the match to TRBD2 covers 13 bases. Germline V gene sequence: CDR1 SGHTA, CDR2 FQGTGA. V lost 5 bases, J lost 6 bases, and 9 bases stayed unmatched. The CDR3 covers 17 residues. CDR3 region: CASSPRWTSGRPGELFF. The DNA for the CDR3 is TGTGCCAGCAGCCCCCGCTGGACTAGCGGGAGACCCGGGGAGCTGTTTTTT.

The gene calls are TRBV7-6 and TRBJ2-1, with 9 bases lining up with TRBD2. V shed 5 bases, J shed 8 bases, and the junction held 13 bases outside the gene matches. Germline CDR1 reads SGHVS; CDR2 reads FNYEAQ. The CDR3 runs 16 residues. In DNA, the CDR3 is TGTGCCAGCAGCCGCGGGGGGGTCTCGGGTACCTATGAGCAGTTCTTC. Translating gives CASSRGGVSGTYEQFF.

This chain joins TRBV4-1 and TRBJ2-2; D remains unclear. CDR1 is MGHRA and CDR2 is YSYEKL in the germline V gene. This CDR3 contains 14 residues. V was pared by 1 base and J by 4 bases, with 7 bases between. CDR3 in DNA: TGCGCCAGCAGCCAAGTTGAGAGCACCGGGGAGCTGTTTTTT. Translated: CASSQVESTGELFF.